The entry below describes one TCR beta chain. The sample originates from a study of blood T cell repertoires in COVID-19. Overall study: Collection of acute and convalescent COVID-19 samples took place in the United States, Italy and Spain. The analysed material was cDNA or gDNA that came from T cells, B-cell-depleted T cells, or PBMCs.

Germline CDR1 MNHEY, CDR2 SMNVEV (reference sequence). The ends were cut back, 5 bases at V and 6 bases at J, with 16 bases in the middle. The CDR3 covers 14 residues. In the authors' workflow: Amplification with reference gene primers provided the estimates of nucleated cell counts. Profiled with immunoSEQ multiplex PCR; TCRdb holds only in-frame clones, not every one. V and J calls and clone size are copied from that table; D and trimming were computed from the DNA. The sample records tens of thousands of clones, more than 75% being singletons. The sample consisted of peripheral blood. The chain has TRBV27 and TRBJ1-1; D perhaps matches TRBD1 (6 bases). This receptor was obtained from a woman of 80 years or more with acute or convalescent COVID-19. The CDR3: CASSNRARAAEAFF. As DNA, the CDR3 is TGTGCCAGCAGTAACAGGGCGCGGGCGGCTGAAGCTTTCTTT.